The next 17 T cell receptor beta chains were all read from a single sample in a study of T cell changes during pregnancy in multiple sclerosis. TCRdb keeps only in-frame clones here, not all; method: immunoSEQ multiplex PCR. The table records approximately 93,000 clones, approximately 90% of them present only once. Sequenced material: peripheral blood, taken in the first trimester of pregnancy. The receptors come from a female donor in good health, enrolled as a control in a pregnancy study.

The chain couples TRBV5-5 to TRBJ2-3; TRBD2 might be the D (7 bases). CDR3 length: 16 residues. Trimming stripped 0 bases from V and 7 bases from J, with 18 bases between. Germline CDR1 reads SGHKS; CDR2 reads YYEKEE (reference sequence). The CDR3 sequence: CASSLAGGGAFNTQYF. CDR3 nucleotide sequence: TGTGCCAGCAGCTTGGCCGGCGGGGGCGCCTTCAATACGCAGTATTTT.

This clone has a single count. CDR3 sequence: CSVEGGQGKPQHF. CDR3 in DNA: TGCAGCGTTGAAGGGGGACAGGGGAAGCCCCAGCATTTT. This chain joins TRBV29-1 and TRBJ1-5; 10 nucleotides match TRBD1. The germline V gene has CDR1 SQVTM and CDR2 ANQGSEA. Germline trimming cut 1 base from V and 8 bases from J; bases unmatched to any gene: 2. The CDR3 loop spans 13 amino acids.

The rearrangement joins TRBV5-1 to TRBJ2-3, with 13 bases identical to TRBD2. J gave up 3 bases and V 4 bases, and 8 bases lay outside the gene matches. The CDR3 runs to 17 residues. Germline V gives CDR1 SGHRS, CDR2 YFSETQ. CDR3 DNA: TGCGCCAGCAGCGCAGGACTAGCGGGGGCCGGGACAGATACGCAGTATTTT. Protein sequence: CASSAGLAGAGTDTQYF.

This chain connects TRBV5-1 to TRBJ2-7; TRBD1 matches at 7 bases. The J segment lost 2 bases and the V segment lost 0 bases, leaving 14 bases of the junction unmatched. This CDR3 spans 18 amino acids. Germline-derived CDR1 and CDR2 are SGHRS and YFSETQ. CDR3 sequence: CASSLGAPGGVVPYEQYF. CDR3 DNA sequence: TGCGCCAGCAGCTTGGGGGCCCCAGGGGGAGTAGTCCCCTACGAGCAGTACTTC.

The rearrangement joins TRBV28 to TRBJ2-7; 7 positions match TRBD2. The length of the CDR3 is 12 residues. V was clipped by 3 bases and J by 5 bases; unmatched bases: 1. CDR1 and CDR2 from the germline V gene are MDHEN and SYDVKM. CDR3 loop: CASSLGGDEQYF. The CDR3 coding sequence is TGTGCCAGCAGTTTGGGGGGGGACGAGCAGTACTTC. Based on the CDR3 plus reference TRBV28 and TRBJ2-7, the full variable domain is DVKVTQSSRYLVKRTGEKVFLECVQDMDHENMFWYRQDPGLGLRLIYFSYDVKMKEKGDIPEGYSVSREKKERFSLILESASTNQTSMYLCASSLGGDEQYFGPGTRLTVT.

This chain links TRBV7-3 with TRBJ1-4; no definite D call. Per the germline V gene, CDR1 is SGHTA and CDR2 is FQGTGA. The CDR3 length is 13 residues. V was clipped by 0 bases and J by 7 bases, with 6 bases between them. This CDR3 reads CASSLTPSEKLFF. CDR3 nucleotides: TGTGCCAGCAGCTTAACGCCCAGTGAAAAACTGTTTTTT.

The chain employs TRBV14 and TRBJ2-3; D is perhaps TRBD2 (5 bases). The CDR3 extends over 13 amino acids. Germline CDR1 SGHDN, CDR2 FVKESK. Trimming took 4 bases from V and 3 from J, leaving 8 bases between them. This CDR3 is CASSPERTDTQYF. For the CDR3, the DNA is TGTGCCAGCAGCCCGGAGCGGACAGATACGCAGTATTTT.

This chain connects TRBV7-2 to TRBJ1-2; D remains ambiguous. Germline assignment: CDR1 SGHTA and CDR2 FQGNSA. Trimming shortened V by 2 bases and J by 0 bases, and 10 bases separated the two germline ends. The CDR3 length is 15 residues. CDR3 bases: TGTGCCAGCAGCTTACGCCCAGGTCCTAACTATGGCTACACCTTC. As protein: CASSLRPGPNYGYTF.

The chain couples TRBV28 to TRBJ2-7, with 8 bases fitting TRBD1. The CDR3 has 13 residues. Per the germline V gene, CDR1 is MDHEN and CDR2 is SYDVKM. The V segment lost 8 bases and the J segment 5 bases; nucleotides outside the gene matches: 8. The CDR3 reads CASSDRGPHEQYF. CDR3 bases: TGTGCCAGCTCCGACAGGGGTCCCCACGAGCAGTACTTC.

The chain joins TRBV28 to TRBJ1-6; D not certain. CDR1 and CDR2 from the germline V gene are MDHEN and SYDVKM. V was trimmed by 4 bases and J by 3 bases, leaving 4 bases between them. The CDR3 runs to 13 residues. This CDR3 is CASSYSYNSPLHF. The CDR3 nucleotides are TGTGCCAGCAGTTACAGCTATAATTCACCCCTCCACTTT.

This chain connects TRBV2 to TRBJ1-5, with 7 bases that match TRBD1. V was clipped by 6 bases and J by 9 bases; unmatched bases: 5. The germline V gene has CDR1 SNHLY and CDR2 FYNNEI. The CDR3 has 12 amino acids. The CDR3 coding sequence is TGTGCCAGCAGGGACAGGCAGGGGCCCCAGCATTTT. Encoded protein: CASRDRQGPQHF.

The chain combines TRBV28 with TRBJ1-1; TRBD1 is a possible D gene (6 bases). This CDR3 contains 12 residues. With 3 bases removed from V and 11 bases from J, the gap between germline ends came to 13 bases. Germline V gene data show CDR1 as MDHEN and CDR2 as SYDVKM. The DNA for the CDR3 is TGTGCCAGCAGTTTTAGGGACAACCACGCTTTCTTT. Its protein product is CASSFRDNHAFF. The variable domain in full, completed from reference TRBV28 and TRBJ1-1, reads DVKVTQSSRYLVKRTGEKVFLECVQDMDHENMFWYRQDPGLGLRLIYFSYDVKMKEKGDIPEGYSVSREKKERFSLILESASTNQTSMYLCASSFRDNHAFFGQGTRLTVV.

About this clone: Other DNA sequences in this specimen translate into the identical CDR3. The chain combines TRBV6-5 with TRBJ1-2; D is ambiguous. Germline CDR1 is MNHEY and CDR2 is SVGAGI. Trimming took 6 bases from V and 4 from J, leaving 12 bases between them. This CDR3 comprises 13 residues. CDR3 DNA: TGTGCCAGCAGCTATACGAGTCTCTATGGCTACACCTTC. Translating it yields CASSYTSLYGYTF.

The gene calls are TRBV7-8 and TRBJ1-5; the D is unclear. Trimming stripped 1 base from V and 2 bases from J, with 18 bases between. The CDR3 extends over 18 amino acids. Germline V gene sequence: CDR1 SGHVS, CDR2 FQNEAQ. This CDR3 reads CASSLGPAGRRGNQPQHF. The CDR3 DNA sequence: TGTGCCAGCAGCTTAGGTCCGGCCGGCCGGCGGGGCAATCAGCCCCAGCATTTT.

The chain employs TRBV6-1 and TRBJ1-4; no clear D. Germline CDR1 reads MNHNS; CDR2 reads SASEGT. CDR3 size: 13 residues. With 5 bases removed from V and 8 bases from J, the gap between germline ends came to 12 bases. CDR3 amino acids: CASSRRSGEKLFF. CDR3 bases: TGTGCCAGCAGTCGCCGAAGCGGCGAAAAACTGTTTTTT.

The chain links TRBV2 to TRBJ2-7; 7 nucleotides align to TRBD2. This CDR3 contains 14 residues. Trimming removed 7 bases from V and 3 bases from J; junction bases left unmatched: 9. Germline assignment: CDR1 SNHLY and CDR2 FYNNEI. The CDR3: CASNRLAGVYEQYF. In nucleotides, the CDR3 is TGTGCCAGCAACCGACTAGCCGGAGTCTACGAGCAGTACTTC. The whole variable domain, filled in from reference TRBV2 and TRBJ2-7, reads EPEVTQTPSHQVTQMGQEVILRCVPISNHLYFYWYRQILGQKVEFLVSFYNNEISEKSEIFDDQFSVERPDGSNFTLKIRSTKLEDSAMYFCASNRLAGVYEQYFGPGTRLTVT.

CDR3 DNA: TGTGCCAGCAGCGCCACGAGACAGCACGAGCAGTACTTC. Protein product: CASSATRQHEQYF. This chain links TRBV7-2 with TRBJ2-7, with TRBD1 as a possible D gene (5 bases). V gave up 5 bases and J gave up 5 bases, with 13 bases separating them. This CDR3 is 13 amino acids long. The germline V gene has CDR1 SGHTA and CDR2 FQGNSA.